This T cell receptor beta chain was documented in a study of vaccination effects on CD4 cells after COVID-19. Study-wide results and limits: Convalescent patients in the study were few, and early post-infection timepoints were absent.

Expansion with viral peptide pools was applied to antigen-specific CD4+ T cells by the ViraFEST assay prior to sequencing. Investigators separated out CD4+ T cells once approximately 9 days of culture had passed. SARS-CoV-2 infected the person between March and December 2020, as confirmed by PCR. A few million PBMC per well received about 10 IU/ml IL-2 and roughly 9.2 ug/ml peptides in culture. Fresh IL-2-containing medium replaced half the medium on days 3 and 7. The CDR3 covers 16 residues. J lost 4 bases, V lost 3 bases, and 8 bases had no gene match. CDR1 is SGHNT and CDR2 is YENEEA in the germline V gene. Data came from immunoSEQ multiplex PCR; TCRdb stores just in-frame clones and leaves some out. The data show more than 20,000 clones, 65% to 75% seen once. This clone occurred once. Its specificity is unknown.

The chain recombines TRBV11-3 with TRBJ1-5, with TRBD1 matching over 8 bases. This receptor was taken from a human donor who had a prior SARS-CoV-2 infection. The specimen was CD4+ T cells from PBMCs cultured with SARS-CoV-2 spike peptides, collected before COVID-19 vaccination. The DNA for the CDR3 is TGTGCCAGCAGCTTGTTTGGGACAGGAGAAAATCAGCCCCAGCATTTT. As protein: CASSLFGTGENQPQHF. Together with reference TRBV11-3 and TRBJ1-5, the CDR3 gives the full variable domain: EAGVVQSPRYKIIEKKQPVAFWCNPISGHNTLYWYLQNLGQGPELLIRYENEEAVDDSQLPKDRFSAERLKGVDSTLKIQPAELGDSAVYLCASSLFGTGENQPQHFGDGTRLSIL.